The rows below give T cell receptor beta chains drawn from one sample of a study of T-cell memory formation after mild COVID-19. MiXCR, applied by TCRdb to the 5' RACE reads, yields one record per CDR3 protein. Of some 250,000 distinct CDR3 sequences listed, more than 15% are singletons. Sequencing input: PBMCs or a T cell subset sorted from them (not recorded which). These receptor sequences come from a man aged 18 to 30 who had mild COVID-19 (a few samples of this study predate the infection). Cell type and time point are not known. CDR3s include the opening cysteine and the closing phenylalanine or tryptophan. D genes are given only for firm matches. Size tells how often a clone was seen (once, few, many) or the class of an expanded clone, and some rows leave it out.

D,size,V,J,CDR3,DNA
-,few,TRBV3-1,TRBJ2-3,CATRRGTDVWDTQYF,TGTGCCACCCGCCGGGGGACGGATGTCTGGGATACGCAGTATTTT
-,-,TRBV19,TRBJ1-5,CASTLPNQPQHF,TGTGCCAGTACCCTCCCGAATCAGCCCCAGCATTTT
-,-,TRBV28,TRBJ1-2,CASSLQGGYTF,TGTGCCAGCAGTTTACAGGGGGGCTACACCTTC
-,-,TRBV30,TRBJ2-7,CAWSQNRREQYF,TGTGCCTGGAGCCAGAATAGGAGGGAGCAGTACTTC
-,-,TRBV6-2/TRBV6-3,TRBJ1-1,CASSYSRGRTEAFF,TGTGCCAGCAGTTACTCCAGGGGACGCACTGAAGCTTTCTTT
-,-,TRBV19,TRBJ2-1,CASNQGSSYNEQFF,TGTGCCAGTAATCAGGGGTCATCCTACAATGAGCAGTTCTTC
TRBD1,-,TRBV24-1,TRBJ2-1,CATSDGTGATSHSYNEQFF,TGTGCCACCAGTGATGGGACAGGAGCCACATCTCATAGCTACAATGAGCAGTTCTTC
-,-,TRBV7-9,TRBJ2-7,CASSDPEAYEQYF,TGTGCCAGCAGCGACCCGGAGGCCTACGAGCAGTACTTC
TRBD1,few,TRBV7-9,TRBJ1-1,CASSSWQGAWYTEAFF,TGTGCCAGCAGCTCCTGGCAGGGGGCTTGGTACACTGAAGCTTTCTTT
-,few,TRBV20-1,TRBJ1-1,CSARDRGTGVTEAFF,TGCAGTGCTAGAGATCGGGGGACGGGTGTCACTGAAGCTTTCTTT
TRBD1,few,TRBV7-2,TRBJ1-2,CASSSDRAYYGYTF,TGTGCCAGCAGCTCGGACAGGGCCTACTATGGCTACACCTTC
-,many,TRBV6-6,TRBJ2-5,CASSYSTGQETQYF,TGTGCCAGCAGTTACTCCACCGGCCAAGAGACCCAGTACTTC
-,-,TRBV5-1,TRBJ2-6,CASSLDGGGRSGANVLTF,TGCGCCAGCAGCTTGGATGGAGGGGGAAGGTCTGGGGCCAACGTCCTGACTTTC
TRBD1,-,TRBV12-3/TRBV12-4,TRBJ1-1,CASRDRGYNKGTNTEAFF,TGTGCCAGCCGGGACAGGGGCTATAACAAGGGCACGAACACTGAAGCTTTCTTT
-,few,TRBV10-3,TRBJ1-5,CAISGAGGNQPQHF,TGTGCCATCAGCGGGGCAGGGGGCAATCAGCCCCAGCATTTT
-,-,TRBV25-1,TRBJ1-2,CASSELGLEFGYGYTF,TGTGCCAGCAGTGAATTGGGCCTAGAATTTGGGTATGGCTACACCTTC
-,-,TRBV4-3,TRBJ1-1,CASSQAVESEAFF,TGCGCCAGCAGCCAAGCTGTGGAGTCTGAAGCTTTCTTT
-,-,TRBV9,TRBJ1-1,CASSVGGVWDTEAFF,TGTGCCAGCAGCGTAGGCGGGGTCTGGGACACTGAAGCTTTCTTT
-,many,TRBV12-3/TRBV12-4,TRBJ2-5,CASSLNWIQETQYF,TGTGCCAGCAGTTTAAACTGGATACAAGAGACCCAGTACTTC
-,few,TRBV7-9,TRBJ1-1,CASSLAKANEAFF,TGTGCCAGCAGCTTAGCGAAAGCAAACGAAGCTTTCTTT
TRBD2,few,TRBV7-2,TRBJ2-7,CASSLRAGGPSSEQYF,TGTGCCAGCAGCTTACGAGCGGGGGGGCCTTCGAGCGAGCAGTACTTC
TRBD2,-,TRBV20-1,TRBJ2-1,CSGSGGGNEQFF,TGCAGTGGTAGCGGGGGAGGCAATGAGCAGTTCTTC
TRBD2,few,TRBV6-6,TRBJ2-3,CASSSRGDSTDTQYF,TGTGCCAGCAGTTCCCGGGGGGACAGCACAGATACGCAGTATTTT
TRBD2,few,TRBV7-9,TRBJ2-3,CASSLGRGGRTDTQYF,TGTGCCAGCAGCTTGGGGCGGGGGGGCCGGACAGATACGCAGTATTTT
-,many,TRBV7-9,TRBJ2-3,CASSLLTLVYTDTQYF,TGTGCCAGCAGCTTACTGACACTCGTTTACACAGATACGCAGTATTTT
-,-,TRBV6-5,TRBJ2-7,CASRLGVTATMVF,TGTGCCAGCAGATTGGGTGTGACAGCTACGATGGTTTTC
TRBD2,few,TRBV20-1,TRBJ2-2,CSARATSGGANTGELFF,TGCAGTGCTAGAGCCACTAGCGGGGGGGCTAACACCGGGGAGCTGTTTTTT
-,few,TRBV6-1,TRBJ1-2,CASSESVGYGYTF,TGTGCCAGCAGTGAATCCGTCGGCTATGGCTACACCTTC
-,-,TRBV2,TRBJ2-2,CASTRDGANVGELFF,TGTGCCAGCACCCGGGACGGGGCGAATGTCGGGGAGCTGTTTTTT
-,few,TRBV30,TRBJ1-3,CAWVTGNSGNTIYF,TGTGCCTGGGTAACAGGAAACTCTGGAAACACCATATATTTT
TRBD2,-,TRBV29-1,TRBJ2-2,CSVEGSGGFTGELFF,TGCAGCGTTGAGGGTAGCGGGGGGTTCACCGGGGAGCTGTTTTTT
-,few,TRBV9,TRBJ2-1,CASSERISYNEQFF,TGTGCCAGCAGCGAGCGTATCTCCTACAATGAGCAGTTCTTC
-,-,TRBV3-1,TRBJ1-5,CASSPRGGQPQHF,TGTGCCAGCAGCCCCCGGGGCGGACAGCCCCAGCATTTT
TRBD2,-,TRBV20-1,TRBJ2-7,CSASHILAGGPYEQYF,TGCAGTGCTAGTCACATACTAGCGGGGGGACCCTACGAGCAGTACTTC
TRBD2,few,TRBV4-2,TRBJ2-5,CASSQDSGGTMETQYF,TGTGCCAGCAGCCAAGACTCGGGGGGGACGATGGAGACCCAGTACTTC
TRBD1,-,TRBV6-5,TRBJ2-3,CASSYSWGQSTDTQYF,TGTGCCAGCAGTTACTCCTGGGGACAGAGCACAGATACGCAGTATTTT
TRBD1,-,TRBV6-5,TRBJ1-1,CASSYGQGLEAFF,TGTGCCAGCAGTTACGGACAGGGTCTTGAAGCTTTCTTT